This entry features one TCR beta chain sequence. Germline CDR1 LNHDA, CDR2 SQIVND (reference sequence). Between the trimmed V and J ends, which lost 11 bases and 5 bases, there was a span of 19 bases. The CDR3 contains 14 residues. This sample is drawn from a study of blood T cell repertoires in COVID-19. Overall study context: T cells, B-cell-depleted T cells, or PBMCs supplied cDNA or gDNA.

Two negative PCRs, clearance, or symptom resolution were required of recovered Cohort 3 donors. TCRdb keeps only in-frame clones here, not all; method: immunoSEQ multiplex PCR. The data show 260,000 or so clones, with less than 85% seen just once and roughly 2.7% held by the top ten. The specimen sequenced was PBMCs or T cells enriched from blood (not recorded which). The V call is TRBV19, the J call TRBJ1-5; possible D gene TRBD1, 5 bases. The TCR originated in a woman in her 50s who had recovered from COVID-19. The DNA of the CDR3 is TGTGCCTCCCGGGTAGGGGCCGGCTATCAGCCCCAGCATTTT. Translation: CASRVGAGYQPQHF.